This T cell receptor beta chain was sequenced in a study of CD8+CD57+ T cells in acquired aplastic anemia. CDR3 and TCR beta VDJ profiling relied on genomic DNA as the template. TCRdb ran MiXCR on the reads and lists one entry per CDR3 protein. Of about 170,000 distinct CDR3 sequences in the sample, about 60% are singletons; the top ten hold about 48%. Germline lookup yields CDR1 MNHEY and CDR2 SMNVEV (reference sequence). V lost 6 bases, J lost 0 bases, and 8 bases stayed unmatched. The CDR3 has 15 residues. Specimen: sorted CD4+, CD8+, or CD8+CD57+ T cells (not recorded which) from PBMCs. The origin of this receptor is a human donor in good health. The rearrangement links TRBV27 to TRBJ2-7, with TRBD1 matching over 7 bases. The CDR3 spells CASSTNRDSSYEQYF. The CDR3 DNA is TGTGCCAGCAGCACTAACCGGGACAGCTCCTACGAGCAGTACTTC.